Sequencing of this T cell receptor beta chain was carried out in a study of cytomegalovirus exposure and HLA in healthy donors. Notes on the study in general: Among the sequence variants, a highly shared cluster was likely an artifact of sequencing. Across HLA loci, a later analysis found differing TCR association rates, with DRB1 most and HLA-C fewest. The study put 150 or so TCR beta chains on its list as cytomegalovirus-associated. It was taken for granted in presence/absence analyses that sequencing depth across donors was roughly uniform.

Amplification used 60 Vbeta primers and 13 Jbeta primers. Clones were read by immunoSEQ multiplex PCR, and TCRdb kept only the in-frame ones, dropping some. This sample yields some 110,000 clones, of which about 78% are seen a single time; 1% to 1.5% belongs to the top ten. Germline values: CDR1 WSHSY, CDR2 SAAADI. The CDR3 sequence is 10 residues long. A word on this clone: As yet, its antigen is unknown.

The clonotype originates from a man aged 25 to 40 in good health and CMV-seronegative. J is TRBJ2-7 and V is TRBV10-2, with 8 bases that match TRBD2. The material sequenced was PBMCs. CDR3 DNA sequence: TGCGTTAGCGGGACATACGAGCAGTACTTC. This translates into CVSGTYEQYF.